Listed here are 21 T cell receptor beta chains from one sample, sequenced in a study of shared clonotypes between healthy human individuals. The method was immunoSEQ multiplex PCR; TCRdb's version includes in-frame clones alone and lacks a portion of them. This repertoire shows over 1.4 million clones, roughly 96% found once; its top ten account for approximately 1.1%. Specimen: naive CD4+ T cells sorted from blood. Subset noted: CD45RA+ positively selected. All receptors derive from a man aged 25 to 40 in good health.

This chain uses TRBV5-1 with TRBJ2-1, with D perhaps TRBD2 (6 bases). There are 15 residues in the CDR3. CDR1 SGHRS and CDR2 YFSETQ come from the germline V gene. Trimming left V 2 bases short and J 8 bases short, with 17 bases between. This CDR3 reads CASSFRDSLWDEQFF. The DNA of the CDR3 is TGCGCCAGCAGCTTCCGGGACTCACTTTGGGATGAGCAGTTCTTC. The full variable domain, rest sourced from reference TRBV5-1 and TRBJ2-1, is KAGVTQTPRYLIKTRGQQVTLSCSPISGHRSVSWYQQTPGQGLQFLFEYFSETQRNKGNFPGRFSGRQFSNSRSEMNVSTLELGDSALYLCASSFRDSLWDEQFFGPGTRLTVL.

The chain carries TRBV28 and TRBJ2-1, with 8 bases aligning to TRBD2. The V and J ends lost 4 bases and 8 bases, in that order; junction bases with no gene match: 13. The germline V gene has CDR1 MDHEN and CDR2 SYDVKM. The CDR3 extends over 16 amino acids. In DNA form, the CDR3 reads TGTGCCAGCAGTTCCCCCGCGGGCGGGAGGTTCGATGAGCAGTTCTTC. It specifies CASSSPAGGRFDEQFF.

The rearrangement joins TRBV9 to TRBJ2-1; unclear D gene. V lost 1 base to trimming and J lost 0 bases, with 11 bases between them. The V gene's germline CDR1 is SGDLS and CDR2 YYNGEE. This CDR3 region has 16 residues. CDR3 nucleotides: TGTGCCAGCAGCGTAAAGGCGGCCACCTCCTACAATGAGCAGTTCTTC. It codes for CASSVKAATSYNEQFF.

CDR3 residues: CASSPLSTSSYEQYF. In nucleotides, the CDR3 is TGTGCCAGCTCACCACTTTCCACGTCCTCCTACGAGCAGTACTTC. The chain uses TRBV18 and TRBJ2-7; D is undetermined. Trimming cost V 1 base and J 0 bases, with 10 bases left between them. This CDR3 has 15 amino acids. CDR1 is KGHSH and CDR2 is LQKENI in the germline V gene.

The chain links TRBV12-5 to TRBJ2-5; possible D gene TRBD1, 6 bases. This CDR3 has 13 amino acids. V dropped 8 bases and J dropped 5 bases, with 15 bases sitting between them. Germline CDR1 is LGHNT and CDR2 is FRNRAP. The CDR3 sequence is CASKAGAKETQYF. The CDR3 coding sequence is TGTGCTAGTAAGGCAGGGGCCAAGGAGACCCAGTACTTC.

The rearrangement joins TRBV2 to TRBJ1-4; D is uncertain. Germline lookup yields CDR1 SNHLY and CDR2 FYNNEI. The CDR3 extends over 15 amino acids. Trimming took 3 bases from V and 0 from J, leaving 8 bases between them. CDR3 coding DNA: TGTGCCAGCAGTGAGCGGGATACAACTAATGAAAAACTGTTTTTT. Protein: CASSERDTTNEKLFF.

This clone has only one observation. Written as DNA, the CDR3 is TGTGCCAGCAGGTCCCCAGGCCGGAATGAAAAACTGTTTTTT. It codes for CASRSPGRNEKLFF. J is TRBJ1-4 and V is TRBV6-5; D call uncertain. This CDR3 is built from 14 residues. CDR1 and CDR2 from the germline V gene are MNHEY and SVGAGI. V dropped 6 bases and J dropped 5 bases, with 13 bases sitting between them.

This sequence joins TRBV5-1 and TRBJ2-1; D call uncertain. Trimming stripped 4 bases from V and 8 bases from J, with 13 bases between. This CDR3 has 13 residues. CDR1 is SGHRS and CDR2 is YFSETQ in the germline V gene. The CDR3 loop reads CASSLISQDEQFF. In DNA form, the CDR3 reads TGCGCCAGCAGCCTTATAAGCCAAGATGAGCAGTTCTTC.

The chain uses TRBV5-1 and TRBJ1-1; D may be TRBD1 (6 bases). CDR1 SGHRS and CDR2 YFSETQ come from the germline V gene. This CDR3 has 18 amino acids. V gave up 0 bases and J gave up 1 base, with 19 bases separating them. The chain's CDR3 is CASSLARGRGMGNTEAFF. CDR3 DNA sequence: TGCGCCAGCAGCTTGGCGAGGGGCAGGGGTATGGGGAACACTGAAGCTTTCTTT.

Note on this clone: One junction end does not reproduce the germline sequence, and a read error may be involved. The J gene is TRBJ1-2, the V gene TRBV28, with a possible D match to TRBD1 (5 bases). This CDR3 contains 12 residues. Germline-derived CDR1 and CDR2 are MDHEN and SYDVKM. CDR3 in amino acids: CASKVRQSGYTF. CDR3 in DNA: TGTGCGAGCAAGGTCAGACAGAGTGGCTACACCTTC.

Here the CDR3 DNA reads TGTGCCATCAGGACCGGGACTAGCGGGAGAGACACCGGGGAGCTGTTTTTT. Its protein product is CAIRTGTSGRDTGELFF. The chain is built from TRBV10-3 and TRBJ2-2, with 14 positions matching TRBD2. This CDR3 is built from 17 residues. Germline V lookup: CDR1 ENHRY, CDR2 SYGVKD. V shed 6 bases, J shed 3 bases, and the junction held 6 bases outside the gene matches.

The chain has TRBV5-4 and TRBJ2-7; 7 nucleotides line up with TRBD2. The CDR3 spans 17 residues. Germline lookup yields CDR1 SGHNT and CDR2 YYREEE (reference sequence). V shed 4 bases, J shed 0 bases, and the junction held 13 bases outside the gene matches. CDR3: CASSASGPAGSSYEQYF. Here the CDR3 DNA reads TGTGCCAGCAGCGCGAGCGGGCCAGCGGGATCCTCCTACGAGCAGTACTTC.

This sequence joins TRBV21-1 and TRBJ1-4; the listed D gene, TRBD1, was not tested against the DNA. TRBV21-1 corresponds to a pseudogene. The CDR3 sequence is 16 residues long. CDR3 nucleotides: TGTGCCAGCAGCAAAAGGTCAGGACAGGGACGTGAAAAACTGTTTTTT. Translated, it gives CASSKRSGQGREKLFF.

This chain connects TRBV9 to TRBJ2-7; 7 nucleotides agree with TRBD1. This CDR3 is built from 14 residues. V shed 3 bases and J 2 bases; nucleotides not matched to a gene: 5. Germline values: CDR1 SGDLS, CDR2 YYNGEE. The CDR3 DNA reads as TGTGCCAGCAGCGCTCGGACAGGTGCCTACGAGCAGTACTTC. Amino acid sequence: CASSARTGAYEQYF. The variable domain in full, completed from reference TRBV9 and TRBJ2-7, reads DSGVTQTPKHLITATGQRVTLRCSPRSGDLSVYWYQQSLDQGLQFLIQYYNGEERAKGNILERFSAQQFPDLHSELNLSSLELGDSALYFCASSARTGAYEQYFGPGTRLTVT.

On this clone itself: The identical CDR3 is also encoded by other nucleotide sequences in the sample. The chain is built from TRBV9 and TRBJ1-5; D is unclear. V was pared by 0 bases and J by 3 bases, with 10 bases between. Germline CDR1 reads SGDLS; CDR2 reads YYNGEE. This CDR3 region has 15 residues. Written as DNA, the CDR3 is TGTGCCAGCAGCGTAGCCGGACGGCCCAATCAGCCCCAGCATTTT. It is translated as CASSVAGRPNQPQHF.

This clone has just one count. V is TRBV6-1 and J is TRBJ2-2, with no clear D. V lost 4 bases and J lost 7, with 10 bases in between. The CDR3 is 13 amino acids. Germline V CDR1 and CDR2: MNHNS, SASEGT. In DNA form, the CDR3 reads TGTGCCAGCAGTGTGGTTTGGCTCGGGGAGCTGTTTTTT. Protein product: CASSVVWLGELFF.

The rearrangement joins TRBV28 to TRBJ2-3; possible D gene TRBD2, 5 bases. V dropped 2 bases and J dropped 10 bases, with 10 bases sitting between them. CDR1 is MDHEN, CDR2 SYDVKM, per germline. The CDR3 is 12 residues long. The CDR3 nucleotides are TGTGCCAGCAGTTTAGAAGACGGGGCGCAGTATTTT. Translated: CASSLEDGAQYF. The variable domain in full, completed from reference TRBV28 and TRBJ2-3, reads DVKVTQSSRYLVKRTGEKVFLECVQDMDHENMFWYRQDPGLGLRLIYFSYDVKMKEKGDIPEGYSVSREKKERFSLILESASTNQTSMYLCASSLEDGAQYFGPGTRLTVL.

DNA for the CDR3: TGTGCCAGCAGCACTATGGAGACCCAGTACTTC. Residues: CASSTMETQYF. The V and J genes are TRBV7-2 and TRBJ2-5; D is undetermined. Trimming shortened V by 5 bases and J by 5 bases, and 6 bases separated the two germline ends. Looked up from germline, CDR1 is SGHTA and CDR2 is FQGNSA. The CDR3 length is 11 residues.

V usage is TRBV18 and J usage is TRBJ2-3, with D tentatively TRBD1 or TRBD2 (5 bases each). Trimming removed 4 bases from V and 4 bases from J, with 18 bases in between. The CDR3 spans 16 residues. Germline V CDR1 and CDR2: KGHSH, LQKENI. In DNA form, the CDR3 reads TGTGCCAGCTCACTCTCCAGGGAGTGGTGGTCAGATACGCAGTATTTT. As protein: CASSLSREWWSDTQYF.

This chain connects TRBV4-1 to TRBJ1-2; D ambiguous. The CDR3 contains 12 residues. V was pared by 5 bases and J by 8 bases, with 12 bases between. CDR1 is MGHRA, CDR2 YSYEKL, per germline. CDR3 DNA sequence: TGCGCCAGCAGCTCCCTGGACGGGGGCTACACCTTC. It is translated as CASSSLDGGYTF.

The V gene is TRBV10-1, the J gene TRBJ2-2; D is perhaps TRBD2 (7 bases). Germline lookup yields CDR1 WNHNN and CDR2 SYGVQD (reference sequence). The CDR3 runs to 14 residues. V was trimmed by 6 bases and J by 5 bases, leaving 13 bases between them. In DNA form, the CDR3 reads TGCGCCAGCAGGGGCGGGGGCGCGACCGGGGAGCTGTTTTTT. As protein: CASRGGGATGELFF.